Below, 26 T cell receptor beta chains from the same sample are listed, as sequenced in a study of T cell responses to AZD1222 COVID-19 vaccine. Measured with immunoSEQ multiplex PCR; TCRdb has only the in-frame clones, and not every one. The data contain tens of thousands of clones, more than 85% of them singletons. The sequencing used peripheral blood, collected 28 days after the second AZD1222 dose. The receptor source for this set is an adult who received the AZD1222 COVID-19 vaccine.

This chain connects TRBV7-3 to TRBJ1-1; 8 nucleotides line up with TRBD1. CDR3 length: 13 amino acids. V dropped 6 bases and J dropped 0; count of bases not matched to a gene: 0. Germline V lookup: CDR1 SGHTA, CDR2 FQGTGA. CDR3 sequence: CASRQGVNTEAFF. The DNA for the CDR3 is TGTGCCAGCAGACAGGGGGTGAACACTGAAGCTTTCTTT.

The chain links TRBV5-1 to TRBJ2-2, with 8 positions matching TRBD1. The CDR3 consists of 16 residues. The V gene end was trimmed by 0 bases and the J gene end by 1 base; junction bases not matched to a gene: 2. The V gene's germline CDR1 is SGHRS and CDR2 YFSETQ. In DNA form, the CDR3 reads TGCGCCAGCAGCTTGGTTGGGACAGGGAACACCGGGGAGCTGTTTTTT. Translated, it gives CASSLVGTGNTGELFF.

This rearrangement joins TRBV2 to TRBJ2-3; unclear D gene. This CDR3 has 17 amino acids. V shed 3 bases and J shed 1 base, with 17 bases lying between them. Per germline, CDR1 SNHLY and CDR2 FYNNEI. DNA for the CDR3: TGTGCCAGCAGTGAGCCGGAAGGGCCCGGTGGCACAGATACGCAGTATTTT. This sequence encodes CASSEPEGPGGTDTQYF. Full variable domain (rest looked up from reference TRBV2 and TRBJ2-3): EPEVTQTPSHQVTQMGQEVILRCVPISNHLYFYWYRQILGQKVEFLVSFYNNEISEKSEIFDDQFSVERPDGSNFTLKIRSTKLEDSAMYFCASSEPEGPGGTDTQYFGPGTRLTVL.

This chain joins TRBV2 and TRBJ1-5; unclear D gene. Trimming pared 4 bases from V and 7 bases from J, leaving 8 bases between. CDR3 length: 12 residues. Per germline, CDR1 SNHLY and CDR2 FYNNEI. The CDR3 here is CASSGGLQPQHF. CDR3 nucleotide sequence: TGTGCCAGCAGTGGGGGTTTGCAGCCCCAGCATTTT.

This sequence joins TRBV7-3 and TRBJ1-6; 8 bases are shared with TRBD1. This CDR3 has 13 amino acids. V lost 5 bases to trimming and J lost 8 bases; unmatched junction nucleotides: 2. Per germline, CDR1 SGHTA and CDR2 FQGTGA. In nucleotides, the CDR3 is TGTGCCAGCAGCGTGACAGGGGATTCACCCCTCCACTTT. Its translation: CASSVTGDSPLHF.

This sequence joins TRBV2 and TRBJ1-2; 7 positions match TRBD1. The CDR3 contains 14 residues. Germline values: CDR1 SNHLY, CDR2 FYNNEI. V lost 5 bases to trimming and J lost 2 bases; unmatched junction nucleotides: 5. The CDR3 reads CASSPTTGNYGYTF. The CDR3 coding sequence is TGTGCCAGCAGTCCCACGACAGGGAACTATGGCTACACCTTC.

The gene calls are TRBV18 and TRBJ2-5, with 7 bases aligning to TRBD1. CDR3 length equals 14 residues. The V gene's germline CDR1 is KGHSH and CDR2 LQKENI. V lost 3 bases and J lost 4; bases outside the gene matches: 5. CDR3: CASSPLTGTETQYF. The CDR3 DNA reads as TGTGCCAGCTCACCGCTGACAGGGACAGAGACCCAGTACTTC.

This chain connects TRBV3-1 (or the pseudogene TRBV3-2) to TRBJ1-3; tentatively, D is TRBD1 (5 bases). The CDR3 covers 18 residues. CDR1 and CDR2 (germline): LGHDT, YNNKEL (reference sequence). With 1 base removed from V and 2 bases from J, the gap between germline ends came to 18 bases. CDR3 bases: TGTGCCAGCAGCCAAGGAAGTGGACAAGGTCGGACTGGAAACACCATATATTTT. This translates into CASSQGSGQGRTGNTIYF.

A note on this clone: Different DNA sequences within this sample yield the same CDR3. This sequence joins TRBV5-6 and TRBJ1-3; unclear D gene. Germline CDR1 reads SGHDT; CDR2 reads YYEEEE. CDR3 size: 14 residues. Trimming removed 2 bases from V and 0 bases from J, with 6 bases in between. The CDR3 DNA sequence: TGTGCCAGCAGCTTTAGCTTCTCTGGAAACACCATATATTTT. It specifies CASSFSFSGNTIYF.

This CDR3 reads CSARGRPTNTGELFF. Here the CDR3 DNA reads TGCAGCGCAAGAGGGAGGCCAACGAACACCGGGGAGCTGTTTTTT. The V gene is TRBV29-1, the J gene TRBJ2-2; possibly TRBD2 for D (6 bases). The CDR3 contains 15 residues. V gave up 7 bases and J gave up 0 bases, with 15 bases separating them. Germline V lookup: CDR1 SQVTM, CDR2 ANQGSEA.

This clone occurred a few times. This sequence joins TRBV7-8 and TRBJ2-7, with 10 nucleotides matching TRBD1. The CDR3 consists of 17 residues. J lost 3 bases, V lost 0 bases, and 8 bases had no gene match. Germline-derived CDR1 and CDR2 are SGHVS and FQNEAQ. The chain's CDR3 is CASSLALIRDRGYEQYF. The CDR3 DNA sequence: TGTGCCAGCAGCTTAGCACTTATCCGGGACAGGGGCTACGAGCAGTACTTC.

The sample holds a few counts of this clone. The chain carries TRBV5-1 and TRBJ2-7; possibly TRBD1 for D (6 bases). Germline CDR1 SGHRS, CDR2 YFSETQ. The V gene lost 0 bases and the J gene lost 2 bases, with 9 bases spanning the gap. The CDR3 runs 14 residues. The CDR3 nucleotides are TGCGCCAGCAGCTTGGGGGACAAGCCCTACGAGCAGTACTTC. Translated: CASSLGDKPYEQYF.

The chain carries TRBV7-2 and TRBJ1-3, with D perhaps matching TRBD1 (5 bases). The V gene lost 2 bases and the J gene lost 0 bases, with 14 bases spanning the gap. The CDR3 spans 17 residues. Germline V gives CDR1 SGHTA, CDR2 FQGNSA. The chain's CDR3 is CASSLTAGPRSGNTIYF. CDR3 in DNA: TGTGCCAGCAGCTTAACGGCAGGGCCCCGCTCTGGAAACACCATATATTTT.

The gene calls are TRBV7-6 and TRBJ1-5, with a tentative D call TRBD1 (6 bases). Germline CDR1 reads SGHVS; CDR2 reads FNYEAQ. CDR3 size: 15 residues. Trimming stripped 1 base from V and 2 bases from J, with 9 bases between. This CDR3 reads CASSLEEGGNQPQHF. The CDR3 bases are TGTGCCAGCAGCTTAGAGGAGGGGGGCAATCAGCCCCAGCATTTT.

This chain uses TRBV7-9 with TRBJ1-5; no reliable D call. The germline V gene encodes CDR1 SEHNR and CDR2 FQNEAQ (reference sequence). CDR3 length equals 14 residues. The V and J ends lost 1 base and 8 bases respectively, with 12 bases between them. CDR3 sequence reads: CASSLEGVGKPQHF. The CDR3 region has the DNA TGTGCCAGCAGCTTAGAAGGCGTAGGGAAGCCCCAGCATTTT.

This clone was recorded only once. This chain uses TRBV30 with TRBJ1-1, with TRBD1 as a possible D gene (5 bases). V was clipped by 0 bases and J by 3 bases, with 14 bases between them. CDR3 length: 15 residues. The germline gives CDR1 GTSNPN, CDR2 SVGIG (reference sequence). The CDR3 DNA sequence: TGTGCCTGGAGTGTTCGAGGGGCTTGGGACACTGAAGCTTTCTTT. This sequence encodes CAWSVRGAWDTEAFF.

The chain employs TRBV12-3 or TRBV12-4 and TRBJ1-2, with unresolved D. Trimming stripped 6 bases from V and 1 base from J, with 9 bases between. CDR3 size: 13 residues. Here the CDR3 DNA reads TGTGCCAGCAGAGGGATCCTTAACTATGGCTACACCTTC. This codes for CASRGILNYGYTF.

This clone was detected once. V gene TRBV29-1 combines with J gene TRBJ2-5; D gene ambiguous. Per the germline V gene, CDR1 is SQVTM and CDR2 is ANQGSEA. The CDR3 loop spans 13 amino acids. V was shortened by 4 bases and J by 1 base, with 10 bases between the two germline ends. DNA of the CDR3: TGCAGCGTTGGCCCTAGGACCCAAGAGACCCAGTACTTC. The encoded protein is CSVGPRTQETQYF.

Written as DNA, the CDR3 is TGTGCCAGTAGTACTTACCCGGGACAGGGAAGGACTGAAGCTTTCTTT. Residues: CASSTYPGQGRTEAFF. This chain connects TRBV19 to TRBJ1-1; 9 bases match TRBD1. The trim removed 4 bases at V and 5 bases at J, leaving 11 bases unmatched. The germline V gene encodes CDR1 LNHDA and CDR2 SQIVND (reference sequence). The CDR3 length is 16 residues.

This chain uses TRBV18 with TRBJ1-1, with TRBD1 as a possible D gene (5 bases). The CDR3 runs 13 residues. V gave up 2 bases and J gave up 8 bases, with 12 bases separating them. The germline V gene has CDR1 KGHSH and CDR2 LQKENI. CDR3 nucleotide sequence: TGTGCCAGCTCACCAGGGACGGCGTGGGAAGCTTTCTTT. It encodes CASSPGTAWEAFF.

This clone has more than one count but fewer than ten. The J gene is TRBJ2-5, the V gene TRBV18, with D possibly TRBD2 on 6 matching bases. There are 13 residues in the CDR3. Trimming stripped 6 bases from V and 5 bases from J, with 13 bases between. Germline CDR1 and CDR2: KGHSH and LQKENI. For the CDR3, the DNA is TGTGCCAGCTCTCGAAGCGGGTGGGAGACCCAGTACTTC. Translated: CASSRSGWETQYF.

This chain links TRBV19 with TRBJ1-5, with no clear D. The V gene's germline CDR1 is LNHDA and CDR2 SQIVND (reference sequence). The V end was cut by 1 base, the J end by 6 bases, with 7 bases between. This CDR3 region has 13 residues. This CDR3 reads CASSIASIQPQHF. The CDR3 DNA sequence: TGTGCCAGTAGTATAGCGTCCATTCAGCCCCAGCATTTT.

Only one count was recorded for this clone. As DNA, the CDR3 is TGTGCCAGCAGCCAAGGTACAGGATACGGAAACACCATATATTTT. Translating it yields CASSQGTGYGNTIYF. The J gene is TRBJ1-3, the V gene TRBV14, with a possible D match to TRBD1 (5 bases). Trimming pared 1 base from V and 4 bases from J, leaving 11 bases between. Germline CDR1 reads SGHDN; CDR2 reads FVKESK. The CDR3 length is 15 residues.

The chain is built from TRBV28 and TRBJ1-2, with TRBD1 as a possible D gene (5 bases). Germline values: CDR1 MDHEN, CDR2 SYDVKM. V was cut by 2 bases and J by 8 bases, with 21 bases left in between. The CDR3 runs 16 residues. DNA of the CDR3: TGTGCCAGCAGTTTAAGGTGGAGGCGGGGACTGGGGGGCTACACCTTC. Translating gives CASSLRWRRGLGGYTF.

This clone was recorded once. J is TRBJ1-5 and V is TRBV19; 10 bases agree with TRBD1. The CDR3 spans 15 residues. In germline, CDR1 is LNHDA, CDR2 SQIVND (reference sequence). Trimming removed 5 bases from V and 2 bases from J; junction bases left unmatched: 3. The CDR3 protein is CASSAGTGGNQPQHF. As DNA, the CDR3 is TGTGCCAGTAGTGCGGGGACAGGGGGCAATCAGCCCCAGCATTTT.

The J gene is TRBJ1-2, the V gene TRBV21-1. TRBV21-1 corresponds to a pseudogene. This CDR3 contains 11 residues. The CDR3 sequence is CASKPHYGYTF. The CDR3, as DNA: TGTGCCAGCAAACCCCACTATGGCTACACCTTC.